This TCR beta chain was sequenced for a study of cytomegalovirus exposure and HLA in healthy donors. Study-level information: In a later analysis, it was reported that the approximately 110 validation repertoires had been produced on the same platform as the 670 or so repertoires belonging to the first cohort. General study results and limits: Accounts indicate the classifier identified cytomegalovirus status with strong specificity and sensitivity. The dataset shows that most TCR sequences were rare, while some public TCRs occurred in many donors.

Separate from the roughly 670-subject first cohort, the roughly 120-subject validation cohort was the one that the donors belonged to. Sequencing used immunoSEQ multiplex PCR; TCRdb keeps in-frame clones, though not all of them. Of about 98,000 clones in the sample, roughly 87% were seen once. The CDR3 extends over 13 amino acids. Germline CDR1 and CDR2: SGHNT and YENEEA. Trimming removed 3 bases at V and 4 bases at J, with 6 bases between. A word on this clone: What it recognizes is unknown.

This chain connects TRBV11-3 to TRBJ2-2; D is perhaps TRBD2 (5 bases). Sequenced sample: PBMCs. This clonotype originated in a man in his late teens or twenties in good health and CMV-seropositive. The CDR3 reads CASSFRGTGELFF. CDR3 bases: TGTGCCAGCAGCTTTCGGGGCACCGGGGAGCTGTTTTTT.